The clone carrying this TCR beta chain appeared once. Its cognate antigen is unknown. Germline V gene lookup returns CDR1 SQVTM and CDR2 ANQGSEA. V was clipped by 4 bases and J by 2 bases, with 12 bases between them. This CDR3 is 14 amino acids long. Profiled with immunoSEQ multiplex PCR; TCRdb holds only in-frame clones, not every one. In the table there are over 850,000 clones, about 84% of which are singletons. This specimen belongs to a study of shared clonotypes between healthy human individuals. Broader study findings: In having few donors, the study represented limited genetic and exposure-history diversity.

The clonotype comes from a man between 18 and 35 years old in good health. Some clones in this sample may be carry-over from other donors' samples. The chain is built from TRBV29-1 and TRBJ1-5, with a tentative D call TRBD1 (5 bases). Sequences were obtained from memory CD4+ T cells from PBMCs. Subset meaning: CD45RA-negative fraction. CDR3 amino acids: CSVVWGGGNQPQHF. The CDR3 region has the DNA TGCAGCGTTGTTTGGGGCGGAGGCAATCAGCCCCAGCATTTT.